This TCR beta chain comes out of a study of blood T cell repertoires in COVID-19. Study-level information: Both acute and convalescent COVID-19 samples were obtained from the United States, Italy and Spain. T cells, B-cell-depleted T cells, or PBMCs supplied cDNA or gDNA.

As originally analysed: Estimated nucleated cell counts came from reference gene primer amplification. Only in-frame clones appear in the TCRdb table, and some are missing; sequencing was by immunoSEQ multiplex PCR. For V, J and clone size, that table is used; D and trimming come from the DNA. The table lists roughly 170,000 clones, roughly nine tenths of them singletons. The sample holds one count of this clone. V lost 1 base and J 0 bases, leaving 12 bases between the germline ends. Germline V gene data show CDR1 as SGHTA and CDR2 as FQGNSA. The CDR3 totals 16 residues. The specimen was peripheral blood. The source of this sequence is a man aged 65-85 years with active or convalescent COVID-19. The gene calls are TRBV7-2 and TRBJ1-1; possible D gene TRBD1, 6 bases. The CDR3 nucleotides read TGTGCCAGCAGCTTAGTGGCAGGGGCGCTGAACACTGAAGCTTTCTTT. Encoded protein: CASSLVAGALNTEAFF.